The following is a T cell receptor beta chain sequence with its context. Participants came from fewer than 25 US areas, aged roughly 18 to 95 years. Cohorts were determined from participant-reported clinical history. All recovered Cohort 3 donors got two negative PCRs, got clearance, or saw symptom resolution. Data came from immunoSEQ multiplex PCR; TCRdb stores just in-frame clones and leaves some out. The repertoire has 200,000 to 250,000 clones, about 80% of them found once; the top ten carry about 15%. This entry belongs to a study of blood T cell repertoires in COVID-19. Study as a whole: Collection of acute and convalescent COVID-19 samples took place in the United States, Italy and Spain.

Sequenced: PBMCs or T cells enriched from blood (not recorded which). The receptor was isolated from a middle-aged man who had recovered from COVID-19.

CDR3 region: CASSSPGTGLDNEQFF. In nucleotides, the CDR3 is TGTGCCAGCAGTTCCCCCGGGACAGGGTTAGACAATGAGCAGTTCTTC. The chain recombines TRBV25-1 with TRBJ2-1, with 9 nucleotides matching TRBD1. The germline V gene has CDR1 MGHDK and CDR2 SYGVNS. J lost 5 bases, V lost 5 bases, and 10 bases had no gene match. The CDR3 totals 16 residues.